Each of the 13 T cell receptor beta chains below was sequenced from the same sample in a study of synovial regulatory T cells in juvenile arthritis. Only in-frame clones appear in the TCRdb table, and some are missing; sequencing was by immunoSEQ multiplex PCR. Seen in this sample are about 2,500 clones; the ten most common clones hold 13% to 15%. Each patient with active arthritis gave synovial fluid along with matched peripheral blood. Material for sequencing was Treg cells from the synovium. Receptor source: a donor aged 2-30 years with juvenile idiopathic arthritis.

Considering frequency, this clone is medium-sized (0.01 to 0.1%). This chain connects TRBV6-5 to TRBJ2-4; TCRdb reports TRBD1, a call that lacks DNA to check it against. This CDR3 has 15 amino acids. No DNA is listed. The germline V gene encodes CDR1 MNHEY and CDR2 SVGAGI. The CDR3 loop is CASTDGHGQLNIQYF.

This clone is labeled medium-sized based on frequency. This chain connects TRBV11-2 to TRBJ1-1. Germline assignment: CDR1 SGHAT and CDR2 FQNNGV. CDR3 length: 12 amino acids. The nucleotide record is missing. CDR3 sequence: CASSWDNTEAFF.

Judged by frequency, this clone is medium-sized. The chain uses TRBV5-1 and TRBJ2-3; as DNA is missing, the TRBD1 call by TCRdb cannot be tested. Germline lookup yields CDR1 SGHRS and CDR2 YFSETQ. The CDR3 runs to 15 residues. DNA was not recorded. The CDR3 reads CASSPDREGTDTQYF.

Measured by frequency, this clone is medium-sized (0.01 to 0.1%). V and J are TRBV5-1 and TRBJ2-5; TCRdb names TRBD1, which stays unverified in the absence of DNA. Per germline, CDR1 SGHRS and CDR2 YFSETQ. CDR3 length: 14 amino acids. The DNA is unrecorded. The CDR3 sequence: CASSLGTGQETQYF. Drawing the rest from reference TRBV5-1 and TRBJ2-5, the complete variable domain is KAGVTQTPRYLIKTRGQQVTLSCSPISGHRSVSWYQQTPGQGLQFLFEYFSETQRNKGNFPGRFSGRQFSNSRSEMNVSTLELGDSALYLCASSLGTGQETQYFGPGTRLLVL.

According to its frequency, this clone is medium-sized (0.01 to 0.1%). The J gene is TRBJ2-7, the V gene TRBV5-1; the D call from TCRdb, TRBD2, cannot be confirmed without DNA. The CDR3 spans 15 residues. The coding DNA is unavailable. Germline V gives CDR1 SGHRS, CDR2 YFSETQ. This CDR3 reads CASSFLSGGSYEQYF.

This clone is labeled medium-sized based on frequency. This sequence joins TRBV6-1 and TRBJ2-7; TCRdb's D call, TRBD1, is unchecked because there is no DNA. Germline CDR1 reads MNHNS; CDR2 reads SASEGT. The CDR3 spans 13 residues. The DNA is not on file. This CDR3 reads CASRRDRGYEQYF.

This clone counts as medium-sized by frequency. The chain couples TRBV5-5 to TRBJ2-1. Germline CDR1 SGHKS, CDR2 YYEKEE (reference sequence). This CDR3 spans 13 amino acids. No coding sequence is recorded. CDR3 sequence: CASSLERVDEQFF.

Measured by frequency, this clone is medium-sized. This chain connects TRBV5-4 to TRBJ1-2; TCRdb lists TRBD1, though no DNA is available to test this call. CDR3 length: 14 amino acids. The protein alone is recorded here. Germline loops: CDR1 SGHNT, CDR2 YYREEE (reference sequence). CDR3 residues: CASRDDGQFYGYTF.

Measured by frequency, this clone is medium-sized. The CDR3 here is CAIRRGAFTGELFF. V gene TRBV6-5 combines with J gene TRBJ2-2; without DNA, the TCRdb call of TRBD2 cannot be checked. The CDR3 extends over 14 amino acids. No DNA is given. Per the germline V gene, CDR1 is MNHEY and CDR2 is SVGAGI.

This clone is labeled medium-sized based on frequency. The J gene is TRBJ1-2, the V gene TRBV5-1. CDR1 is SGHRS and CDR2 is YFSETQ in the germline V gene. This CDR3 region has 14 residues. There is no recorded DNA. Here the CDR3 reads CASSYPGSFYGYTF.

This clone is called medium-sized based on its frequency. This chain links TRBV6-5 with TRBJ1-4. This CDR3 comprises 15 residues. No DNA is given. CDR1 is MNHEY, CDR2 SVGAGI, per germline. CDR3 sequence reads: CASSRAGAKREKLFF.

According to its frequency, this clone is medium-sized. J is TRBJ1-2 and V is TRBV6-5; the TCRdb D gene call, TRBD1, has no DNA to confirm it. Germline lookup yields CDR1 MNHEY and CDR2 SVGAGI. The CDR3 spans 14 residues. The record lacks a DNA sequence. CDR3 sequence: CASSRKGQAHGYTF.

Measured by frequency, this clone is medium-sized (0.01 to 0.1%). This chain uses TRBV18 with TRBJ2-7; TCRdb's D gene call, TRBD2, goes unchecked for lack of DNA. Per germline, CDR1 KGHSH and CDR2 LQKENI. CDR3 length: 14 amino acids. No DNA is recorded. The CDR3 region is CASSPTTSVHEQYF.